This T cell receptor beta chain was captured by sequencing in a study of T cells in Graves' hyperthyroidism and ophthalmopathy. The investigators amplified TCR beta CDR3 regions from RNA transcripts. Researchers ran a first-round RT-PCR on the TCR CDR3 using the HTBI primer set. TCRdb re-analysed the multiplex PCR reads in MiXCR, keeping a single row per CDR3 protein. Among 650,000 to 700,000 distinct CDR3 sequences listed, roughly a sixth were seen once. Germline V gene sequence: CDR1 PRHDT, CDR2 FYEKMQ (reference sequence). This CDR3 has 16 residues. Losses at the gene ends were 5 bases for V and 1 base for J; bases not matched to a gene: 6.

The chain recombines TRBV13 with TRBJ2-7; TRBD2 agrees at 12 bases. This clonotype originated in a man aged 50 to 60 with Graves' hyperthyroidism. Source material: blood. This chain's CDR3 is CASSRGLAGPSYEQYF. DNA of the CDR3: TGTGCCAGCAGCAGAGGACTAGCGGGGCCATCCTACGAGCAGTACTTC.